This passage covers 12 T cell receptor beta chains from one sample sequenced in a study of blood T cell repertoires in COVID-19. Profiling relied on immunoSEQ multiplex PCR, and the TCRdb table lists in-frame clones only, not all of them. This table holds about 96,000 clones, about 90% found once. Source material: peripheral blood. Receptor source: a human donor with COVID-19, enrolled during active disease. The donor label of this sample is uncertain.

This clone was seen more than once but under ten times. The chain links TRBV5-4 to TRBJ2-7; 9 bases line up with TRBD1. From germline, CDR1 is SGHNT and CDR2 YYREEE (reference sequence). V trimming: 4 bases; J trimming: 2 bases; junction bases outside the gene matches: 10. This CDR3 is built from 16 residues. CDR3 nucleotides: TGTGCCAGCAGCCAGACAGGGGGAGGATGGACCTACGAGCAGTACTTC. Its protein product is CASSQTGGGWTYEQYF.

The chain combines TRBV3-1 (or the pseudogene TRBV3-2) with TRBJ2-5; D is ambiguous. This CDR3 comprises 15 residues. Trimming shortened V by 4 bases and J by 3 bases, and 15 bases separated the two germline ends. Germline V lookup: CDR1 LGHDT, CDR2 YNNKEL (reference sequence). CDR3 loop: CASSPYTGQKETQYF. The CDR3 nucleotides are TGTGCCAGCAGCCCCTATACTGGGCAAAAAGAGACCCAGTACTTC.

This chain links TRBV27 with TRBJ2-2, with D possibly matching TRBD2 (5 bases). CDR1 MNHEY and CDR2 SMNVEV come from the germline V gene (reference sequence). This CDR3 comprises 15 residues. The ends were cut back, 3 bases at V and 5 bases at J, with 13 bases in the middle. The DNA for the CDR3 is TGTGCCAGCAGTTTCTGGGAGTCCCAGACCGGGGAGCTGTTTTTT. As protein: CASSFWESQTGELFF.

The sample holds one count of this clone. This rearrangement joins TRBV9 to TRBJ2-7; TRBD1 might be the D (6 bases). Germline values: CDR1 SGDLS, CDR2 YYNGEE. The CDR3 is 15 residues long. V shed 3 bases and J shed 2 bases, with 15 bases lying between them. CDR3 sequence reads: CASSATGSWTYEQYF. CDR3 nucleotides: TGTGCCAGCAGCGCAACAGGGTCCTGGACCTACGAGCAGTACTTC.

The chain carries TRBV30 and TRBJ1-2, with D perhaps TRBD1 (5 bases). Germline-derived CDR1 and CDR2 are GTSNPN and SVGIG (reference sequence). This CDR3 region has 14 residues. Between the trimmed V and J ends, which lost 4 bases and 4 bases, there was a span of 16 bases. DNA for the CDR3: TGTGCCTGGAACAAAGACAGCCCTACCTATGGCTACACCTTC. Translation gives CAWNKDSPTYGYTF.

The chain combines TRBV15 with TRBJ2-5; 7 bases line up with TRBD1. V was clipped by 3 bases and J by 1 base; unmatched bases: 5. Germline V CDR1 and CDR2: LNHNV, YYDKDF (reference sequence). The CDR3 runs 15 residues. CDR3 nucleotides: TGTGCCACCAGCAGGAGGACAGGCTCCCAAGAGACCCAGTACTTC. Translation: CATSRRTGSQETQYF. The entire variable domain, with the rest obtained from reference TRBV15 and TRBJ2-5, is as follows: DAMVIQNPRYQVTQFGKPVTLSCSQTLNHNVMYWYQQKSSQAPKLLFHYYDKDFNNEADTPDNFQSRRPNTSFCFLDIRSPGLGDTAMYLCATSRRTGSQETQYFGPGTRLLVL.

The chain joins TRBV5-1 to TRBJ2-5; TRBD1 matches 10 bases. V lost 4 bases and J lost 3; bases outside the gene matches: 12. The CDR3 covers 17 residues. Germline CDR1 reads SGHRS; CDR2 reads YFSETQ. The CDR3 reads CASSRGGQGVWEETQYF. CDR3 DNA: TGCGCCAGCAGCCGGGGAGGACAGGGGGTATGGGAAGAGACCCAGTACTTC.

The chain combines TRBV3-1 (or the pseudogene TRBV3-2) with TRBJ1-2; D ambiguous. The CDR3 loop spans 14 amino acids. Germline V lookup: CDR1 LGHDT, CDR2 YNNKEL (reference sequence). Trimming took 0 bases from V and 3 from J, leaving 8 bases between them. DNA for the CDR3: TGTGCCAGCAGCCAAGATTTGGCCCACTATGGCTACACCTTC. It translates to CASSQDLAHYGYTF.

The V gene is TRBV2, the J gene TRBJ1-2; TRBD1 is a possible D gene (6 bases). The CDR3 runs to 13 residues. Germline CDR1 SNHLY, CDR2 FYNNEI. V dropped 8 bases and J dropped 3 bases, with 13 bases sitting between them. The CDR3 DNA follows: TGTGCCAGCCGGTCGTCAGGGGACTATGGCTACACCTTC. It is translated as CASRSSGDYGYTF.

V and J are TRBV7-6 and TRBJ2-2; TRBD1 is a possible D gene (10 bases). This CDR3 has 17 amino acids. Germline V gene data show CDR1 as SGHVS and CDR2 as FNYEAQ. Trimming cost V 2 bases and J 4 bases, with 17 bases left between them. The CDR3 region has the DNA TGTGCCAGCAGCTTACTAGCGGGACAGGGGACCACCGGGGAGCTGTTTTTT. Its protein product is CASSLLAGQGTTGELFF.

The chain joins TRBV19 to TRBJ1-2; the D is unclear. The CDR3 has 13 residues. V shed 5 bases and J shed 4 bases, with 11 bases lying between them. The germline V gene has CDR1 LNHDA and CDR2 SQIVND (reference sequence). The CDR3 coding sequence is TGTGCCAGTAGTCCTGAGGGAATCTATGGCTACACCTTC. Its protein product is CASSPEGIYGYTF.

As regards this clone: At the DNA level, this CDR3 is encoded by other sequences in the same sample as well. V and J are TRBV3-1 (or the pseudogene TRBV3-2) and TRBJ2-1; 10 bases are a match to TRBD2. After removal of 0 bases from V and 5 bases from J, the junction contained 4 bases not matched to a gene. Germline V gene sequence: CDR1 LGHDT, CDR2 YNNKEL (reference sequence). This CDR3 is 16 amino acids long. The CDR3 loop reads CASSQDPSGSHNEQFF. CDR3 DNA: TGTGCCAGCAGCCAAGACCCTAGCGGGAGTCACAATGAGCAGTTCTTC.